Listed here are 18 T cell receptor beta chains from one sample, sequenced in a study of hypomethylating agent response in myelodysplastic syndrome. Profiled with immunoSEQ multiplex PCR; TCRdb holds only in-frame clones, not every one. This sample yields approximately 5,000 clones, of which approximately 80% are seen a single time; approximately 15% belongs to the top ten. Source: bone marrow, taken before or after starting hypomethylating agent treatment for myelodysplastic syndrome (not recorded which). Receptors were obtained from a human donor with myelodysplastic syndrome.

The chain is built from TRBV6-1 and TRBJ2-5; tentative D call: TRBD1 (5 bases). Germline lookup yields CDR1 MNHNS and CDR2 SASEGT. This CDR3 has 15 residues. V lost 0 bases to trimming and J lost 5 bases, with 13 bases between them. In DNA, the CDR3 is TGTGCCAGCAGTGAAGCTTTCAGGGTCTGGGAGACCCAGTACTTC. Its protein is CASSEAFRVWETQYF.

This clone is labeled large. The chain couples TRBV11-2 to TRBJ2-1; 8 bases line up with TRBD2. Trimming at V came to 4 bases and at J to 2 bases, leaving 13 bases not matched to a gene. The CDR3 extends over 18 amino acids. Germline V CDR1 and CDR2: SGHAT, FQNNGV. The CDR3 sequence: CASSSPPLAGLTYNEQFF. CDR3 DNA: TGTGCCAGCAGCTCGCCCCCTCTAGCGGGTCTCACCTACAATGAGCAGTTCTTC.

The rearrangement uses TRBV4-2 and TRBJ1-5; the D gene is possibly TRBD1 (5 bases). There are 18 residues in the CDR3. Germline V gene lookup returns CDR1 LGHNA and CDR2 YNFKEQ. Trimming shortened V by 4 bases and J by 3 bases, and 22 bases separated the two germline ends. CDR3 amino acids: CASSPPMTDRLNNQPQHF. The CDR3 nucleotides are TGTGCCAGCAGCCCCCCAATGACTGACAGACTGAACAATCAGCCCCAGCATTTT.

This rearrangement joins TRBV6-1 to TRBJ2-1; D uncertain. This CDR3 region has 16 residues. CDR1 and CDR2 from the germline V gene are MNHNS and SASEGT. Deletions cut 2 bases from V and 2 bases from J, with 13 bases between. CDR3 protein: CASSESGQIPYNEQFF. The CDR3 DNA reads as TGTGCCAGCAGTGAAAGTGGGCAGATACCCTACAATGAGCAGTTCTTC.

This clone was recorded a few times. The chain links TRBV11-2 to TRBJ1-1; no reliable D call. Trimming removed 5 bases at V and 6 bases at J, with 19 bases between. This CDR3 has 15 amino acids. Germline values: CDR1 SGHAT, CDR2 FQNNGV. The DNA for the CDR3 is TGTGCCAGCAGCCCGAGACCCCTCAAAGAGGCTGAAGCTTTCTTT. Its translation is CASSPRPLKEAEAFF. The full variable domain, with the rest looked up from reference TRBV11-2 and TRBJ1-1, is EAGVAQSPRYKIIEKRQSVAFWCNPISGHATLYWYQQILGQGPKLLIQFQNNGVVDDSQLPKDRFSAERLKGVDSTLKIQPAKLEDSAVYLCASSPRPLKEAEAFFGQGTRLTVV.

In its sample, this clone was seen once. The V and J genes are TRBV30 and TRBJ2-3; possibly TRBD1 for D (6 bases). V lost 3 bases to trimming and J lost 0 bases, with 16 bases between them. Germline assignment: CDR1 GTSNPN and CDR2 SVGIG (reference sequence). This CDR3 comprises 16 residues. CDR3 loop: CAWSAGTPSSTDTQYF. CDR3 bases: TGTGCCTGGAGCGCCGGGACACCTTCTAGCACAGATACGCAGTATTTT.

This clone was found once. The chain links TRBV5-6 to TRBJ2-7; unclear D gene. Germline values: CDR1 SGHDT, CDR2 YYEEEE. With 0 bases removed from V and 7 bases from J, the gap between germline ends came to 8 bases. The CDR3 runs 12 residues. The CDR3 DNA reads TGTGCCAGCAGCTTGGGTACACCAGAGCAGTACTTC. It is translated as CASSLGTPEQYF.

This rearrangement joins TRBV7-6 to TRBJ2-7, with 8 bases that match TRBD1. Looked up from germline, CDR1 is SGHVS and CDR2 is FNYEAQ. This CDR3 comprises 15 residues. With 1 base clipped from V and 3 bases from J, the junction kept 5 bases outside the gene matches. Here the CDR3 DNA reads TGTGCCAGCAGCTTAGAGCCCAGGGGGCTCTACGAGCAGTACTTC. This codes for CASSLEPRGLYEQYF.

The gene calls are TRBV14 and TRBJ2-1; TRBD2 aligns across 11 bases. Germline-derived CDR1 and CDR2 are SGHDN and FVKESK. With 2 bases clipped from V and 9 bases from J, the junction kept 6 bases outside the gene matches. The CDR3 sequence is 15 residues long. CDR3 sequence reads: CASSQTSGGGSEQFF. In DNA form, the CDR3 reads TGTGCCAGCAGCCAAACTAGCGGGGGAGGAAGTGAGCAGTTCTTC.

J is TRBJ1-6 and V is TRBV10-3, with D maybe TRBD1 (6 bases). The V and J ends lost 10 bases and 7 bases respectively, with 17 bases between them. Germline V lookup: CDR1 ENHRY, CDR2 SYGVKD. The CDR3 loop spans 14 amino acids. CDR3 nucleotides: TGTGCCACCCAGTCCGGGGGCTCGAATTCACCCCTCCACTTT. Amino acid sequence: CATQSGGSNSPLHF.

This clone was seen a handful of times. The chain employs TRBV6-1 and TRBJ1-5; no reliable D call. Per the germline V gene, CDR1 is MNHNS and CDR2 is SASEGT. The V end was cut by 6 bases, the J end by 8 bases, with 11 bases between. CDR3 length: 12 amino acids. CDR3 sequence reads: CASRDWGKPQHF. The CDR3 DNA sequence: TGTGCCAGCAGGGACTGGGGAAAGCCCCAGCATTTT.

Only a few counts were recorded for this clone. The chain couples TRBV27 to TRBJ1-1; D is possibly TRBD1 (6 bases). Germline V gene sequence: CDR1 MNHEY, CDR2 SMNVEV (reference sequence). With 3 bases removed from V and 1 base from J, the gap between germline ends came to 15 bases. The CDR3 runs to 16 residues. CDR3 protein: CASSFISWDKNTEAFF. The CDR3 nucleotides read TGTGCCAGCAGTTTCATCTCTTGGGACAAGAACACTGAAGCTTTCTTT.

The chain employs TRBV6-5 and TRBJ1-2, with 8 bases identical to TRBD1. V lost 0 bases, J lost 8 bases, and 5 bases stayed unmatched. CDR1 and CDR2 from the germline V gene are MNHEY and SVGAGI. CDR3 length: 14 amino acids. The CDR3 nucleotides read TGTGCCAGCAGTTACTCGATGACAGGGGACGGCTACACCTTC. Translating it yields CASSYSMTGDGYTF.

This clone was seen only a few times. The rearrangement links TRBV4-1 to TRBJ2-3, with TRBD2 matching 9 bases. The CDR3 totals 16 residues. From germline, CDR1 is MGHRA and CDR2 YSYEKL. Unmatched junction bases numbered 6, after V lost 3 bases and J lost 2 bases. The chain's CDR3 is CASSHPSGGTTDTQYF. The CDR3 DNA reads as TGCGCCAGCAGCCACCCCAGCGGGGGGACCACAGATACGCAGTATTTT.

This clone has only a few counts. The chain has TRBV6-1 and TRBJ2-2; possibly TRBD2 for D (6 bases). CDR3 length: 13 amino acids. V was trimmed by 6 bases and J by 6 bases, leaving 11 bases between them. Looked up from germline, CDR1 is MNHNS and CDR2 is SASEGT. The CDR3 region has the DNA TGTGCCAGCAGCACGCGGGGTCCCGGGGAGCTGTTTTTT. This gives the protein CASSTRGPGELFF.

The chain is built from TRBV29-1 and TRBJ2-1; tentative D call: TRBD2 (6 bases). Germline V lookup: CDR1 SQVTM, CDR2 ANQGSEA. V was pared by 6 bases and J by 10 bases, with 13 bases between. CDR3 size: 11 residues. Written as DNA, the CDR3 is TGCAGCGTGGGGGGACTTACCGAGCAGTTCTTC. Amino acids: CSVGGLTEQFF.

The chain combines TRBV5-8 with TRBJ2-1, with TRBD2 matching 11 bases. The CDR3 covers 15 residues. Germline trimming cut 7 bases from V and 6 bases from J; bases unmatched to any gene: 9. Germline CDR1 SGHTS, CDR2 YDEGEE. The CDR3 sequence: CASDPLAGAINEQFF. For the CDR3, the DNA is TGTGCCAGCGACCCACTAGCGGGGGCGATCAATGAGCAGTTCTTC.

The chain is built from TRBV5-1 and TRBJ1-1, with D maybe TRBD1 (5 bases). Germline CDR1 reads SGHRS; CDR2 reads YFSETQ. This CDR3 has 14 amino acids. Trimming removed 5 bases from V and 0 bases from J, with 11 bases in between. The CDR3 region has the DNA TGCGCCAGCAGGTATGCAGGGATGAACACTGAAGCTTTCTTT. This gives the protein CASRYAGMNTEAFF.